A selection of T cell receptor beta chains follows, all from one sample in a study of T cells in localized non-small cell lung cancer. Sequencing was performed with immunoSEQ multiplex PCR; in TCRdb, only in-frame clones are kept and a portion is missing. The sample shows about 59,000 clones, about 90% of them seen only once. Material: peripheral blood, obtained before any cancer treatment. The receptor source for this set is a man aged 35 to 70 with stage I squamous cell lung carcinoma. Each CDR3 is given with its conserved first and last residue. The D gene is left open where the match is weak. Only part of the rows carry a size: once, few, many, or a class if the clone is expanded.

d_gene | abundance | j_gene | v_gene | CDR3aa | CDR3nt
. | . | TRBJ1-2 | TRBV30 | CAWSNIVGSGGYTF | TGTGCCTGGAGTAACATCGTCGGTTCAGGTGGCTACACCTTC
. | . | TRBJ1-3 | TRBV10-3 | CAISGTPVMSSGNTIYF | TGTGCCATCAGTGGGACGCCGGTGATGAGCTCTGGAAACACCATATATTTT
TRBD2 | . | TRBJ2-1 | TRBV27 | CASSPRTSGRSLRDNEQFF | TGTGCCAGCAGTCCCCGGACTAGCGGGAGGTCCCTCAGGGACAATGAGCAGTTCTTC
. | . | TRBJ2-7 | TRBV2 | CASTSAPLEQYF | TGTGCCAGCACATCGGCCCCCCTGGAGCAGTACTTC
. | . | TRBJ1-5 | TRBV27 | CASGRNNQPQHF | TGTGCCAGCGGGCGGAATAATCAGCCCCAGCATTTT
TRBD1 | medium-sized | TRBJ1-2 | TRBV7-6 | CASSPTGVGDYGYTF | TGTGCCAGCAGCCCAACAGGGGTAGGGGATTACGGCTACACCTTC
. | . | TRBJ2-1 | TRBV4-1 | CASSQGEYEQFF | TGCGCCAGCAGCCAAGGGGAATATGAGCAGTTCTTC
. | . | TRBJ2-3 | TRBV7-8 | CASSLGSSTDTQYF | TGTGCCAGCAGCTTAGGCAGTAGCACAGATACGCAGTATTTT
TRBD2 | once | TRBJ2-7 | TRBV7-9 | CASSLRTRVNYEQYF | TGTGCCAGCAGCTTAAGGACTAGAGTAAACTACGAGCAGTACTTC
. | . | TRBJ1-5 | TRBV6-1 | CASTAGFRGNQPQHF | TGTGCCAGCACCGCGGGGTTCCGAGGCAATCAGCCCCAGCATTTT
. | . | TRBJ1-5 | TRBV11-1 | CASSLGTDQPQHF | TGTGCCAGCAGCTTAGGGACAGATCAGCCCCAGCATTTT
. | . | TRBJ1-5 | TRBV19 | CASSRSDNQPQHF | TGTGCCAGCTCACGCAGCGACAATCAGCCCCAGCATTTT
. | . | TRBJ1-1 | TRBV29-1 | CSARSATGSITDTEAFF | TGCAGCGCAAGATCCGCGACAGGTTCCATTACGGACACTGAAGCTTTCTTT
. | . | TRBJ2-3 | TRBV28 | CASSRGDTLTDTQYF | TGTGCCAGCAGTCGAGGGGACACGCTCACAGATACGCAGTATTTT
TRBD1 | . | TRBJ2-7 | TRBV5-5 | CASSLGGQGSYEQYF | TGTGCCAGCAGCTTGGGGGGACAGGGGTCCTACGAGCAGTACTTC
. | . | TRBJ1-5 | TRBV6-1 | CASSGVQRQPQHF | TGTGCCAGCAGCGGCGTACAGCGGCAGCCCCAGCATTTT
. | . | TRBJ2-3 | TRBV6-6 | CARRGVNSTDTQYF | TGTGCCAGAAGGGGAGTCAATAGCACAGATACGCAGTATTTT
TRBD2 | . | TRBJ2-3 | TRBV9 | CASSRGTSGRRLTDTQYF | TGTGCCAGCAGCCGGGGGACTAGCGGGAGGAGGCTCACAGATACGCAGTATTTT
. | . | TRBJ1-5 | TRBV30 | CAWSVHMGLYSNQPQHF | TGTGCCTGGAGTGTACACATGGGACTGTATAGCAATCAGCCCCAGCATTTT
. | . | TRBJ2-5 | TRBV30 | CACSRAGGTQYF | TGTGCCTGTTCCAGGGCCGGGGGGACCCAGTACTTC
. | few | TRBJ1-5 | TRBV4-3 | CASSQDPQGSQPQHF | TGCGCCAGCAGCCAAGACCCCCAGGGATCACAGCCCCAGCATTTT
TRBD2 | . | TRBJ2-1 | TRBV19 | CASSIDRLAGGYNEQFF | TGTGCCAGTAGTATAGATCGGCTAGCGGGAGGCTACAATGAGCAGTTCTTC
. | . | TRBJ2-3 | TRBV6-1 | CASPRDSTDTQYF | TGTGCCAGCCCCCGGGACAGCACAGATACGCAGTATTTT
TRBD2 | . | TRBJ2-1 | TRBV5-1 | CASGMVTSGRAIDEQFF | TGCGCCAGCGGGATGGTGACTAGCGGGAGGGCCATAGATGAGCAGTTCTTC
TRBD2 | . | TRBJ2-1 | TRBV28 | CASSLLAGYNEQFF | TGTGCCAGCAGTTTACTAGCGGGATACAATGAGCAGTTCTTC
. | . | TRBJ2-5 | TRBV19 | CASSIDKLQETQYF | TGTGCCAGTAGTATAGATAAATTACAAGAGACCCAGTACTTC
. | . | TRBJ2-5 | TRBV11-1 | CASSFLEYEETQYF | TGTGCCAGCAGCTTTTTAGAGTATGAAGAGACCCAGTACTTC
TRBD2 | . | TRBJ2-7 | TRBV4-2 | CASSQGGTSFYEQYF | TGTGCCAGCAGCCAAGGGGGGACTAGCTTCTACGAGCAGTACTTC
. | . | TRBJ2-7 | TRBV18 | CASSPLTGSTYEQYF | TGTGCCAGCTCACCACTCACAGGGTCGACCTACGAGCAGTACTTC